The following is a TCR beta chain sequence with its context. The sample comes from a study of blood T cell repertoires in COVID-19. Study background: The United States, Italy and Spain supplied acute and convalescent COVID-19 samples. Sources were T cells, B-cell-depleted T cells, or PBMCs; the material itself was cDNA or gDNA.

Germline V gives CDR1 SGHDT, CDR2 YYEEEE. V was clipped by 5 bases and J by 4 bases; unmatched bases: 6. CDR3 size: 14 residues. Authors' processing steps: Reference gene primer amplification gave nucleated cell count estimates. Only in-frame clones appear in the TCRdb table, and some are missing; sequencing was by immunoSEQ multiplex PCR. V and J calls and clone size come straight from that table; D and trimming were deduced from the DNA. Of over 200,000 clones detected, 86% appear once; the ten largest clones hold around 9.1%. Sequenced material: peripheral blood. This clonotype originated in a man aged 35 to 55 who had recovered from COVID-19. The chain employs TRBV5-6 and TRBJ1-3; 7 positions match TRBD1. The CDR3 bases are TGTGCCAGCAGAGGGACAGCGTACGGAAACACCATATATTTT. Translating it yields CASRGTAYGNTIYF.